This entry lists 25 T cell receptor beta chains sequenced from one sample in a study of OX40 agonist ivuxolimab in advanced cancers. The data were produced by immunoSEQ multiplex PCR, yet TCRdb's version contains in-frame clones alone and is incomplete. Among tens of thousands of clones, 70% to 90% were seen once, and the ten largest hold under 20%. The sequencing here drew on CD4+ or CD8+ T cells sorted from blood, taken in a trial of the OX40 agonist ivuxolimab. The receptors originated from an adult with an advanced solid tumor such as melanoma, head and neck, liver or kidney cancer.

This chain uses TRBV10-2 with TRBJ2-3, with D perhaps TRBD2 (6 bases). Looked up from germline, CDR1 is WSHSY and CDR2 is SAAADI. Trimming left V 3 bases short and J 2 bases short, with 9 bases between. This CDR3 has 14 amino acids. CDR3 loop: CASSDGGLTDTQYF. As DNA, the CDR3 is TGCGCCAGCAGTGACGGGGGACTCACAGATACGCAGTATTTT.

This sequence joins TRBV11-3 and TRBJ2-7; tentative D call: TRBD2 (5 bases). The germline CDR1 and CDR2 sequences are SGHNT and YENEEA. This CDR3 has 12 amino acids. Trimming took 5 bases from V and 7 from J, leaving 12 bases between them. CDR3 DNA: TGTGCCAGCAGCCTCCCATCGGGAGAGCAGTACTTC. Residues: CASSLPSGEQYF.

The rearrangement uses TRBV18 and TRBJ1-4, with TRBD1 matching 8 bases. Looked up from germline, CDR1 is KGHSH and CDR2 is LQKENI. This CDR3 has 15 residues. The V and J ends lost 5 bases and 3 bases, in that order; junction bases with no gene match: 5. The CDR3 protein is CASSSPTGANEKLFF. CDR3 DNA sequence: TGTGCCAGCTCATCCCCGACAGGGGCTAATGAAAAACTGTTTTTT.

The count of this clone is one. The chain combines TRBV10-1 with TRBJ2-2, with 7 bases lining up with TRBD2. CDR1 and CDR2 from the germline V gene are WNHNN and SYGVQD (reference sequence). CDR3 length: 15 residues. Trimming cost V 8 bases and J 2 bases; bases outside gene matches: 8. The CDR3 bases are TGCGCCAGCGGTACCGGGAGGCCAAACACCGGGGAGCTGTTTTTT. Protein sequence: CASGTGRPNTGELFF.

This sequence joins TRBV7-2 and TRBJ2-7; 8 bases are shared with TRBD2. The J segment lost 3 bases and the V segment lost 3 bases, leaving 10 bases of the junction unmatched. CDR1 and CDR2 (germline): SGHTA, FQGNSA. This CDR3 comprises 16 residues. The CDR3 is CASSFGAGDPFYEQYF. CDR3 DNA: TGTGCCAGCAGCTTCGGAGCGGGAGACCCCTTCTACGAGCAGTACTTC.

The V gene is TRBV14, the J gene TRBJ2-5, with D uncertain. The germline V and J ends were trimmed by 3 bases and 0 bases, with 11 bases remaining between them. CDR1 SGHDN and CDR2 FVKESK come from the germline V gene. The CDR3 covers 15 residues. CDR3 bases: TGTGCCAGCAGCCAGGACGATCGAAACCAAGAGACCCAGTACTTC. It translates to CASSQDDRNQETQYF.

The rearrangement joins TRBV4-3 to TRBJ2-3; 9 bases agree with TRBD2. Germline loops: CDR1 LGHNA, CDR2 YSLEER. The CDR3 is made up of 19 amino acids. The V segment lost 0 bases and the J segment 5 bases; nucleotides outside the gene matches: 15. CDR3 sequence: CASSQDRPLGGRAEDTQYF. Written as DNA, the CDR3 is TGCGCCAGCAGCCAAGATCGCCCCCTCGGCGGGAGGGCCGAAGATACGCAGTATTTT.

The rearrangement uses TRBV7-9 and TRBJ2-5; 9 bases are a match to TRBD2. CDR1 SEHNR and CDR2 FQNEAQ come from the germline V gene (reference sequence). After removal of 5 bases from V and 5 bases from J, the junction contained 6 bases not matched to a gene. This CDR3 has 14 residues. The CDR3 protein is CASSPVAGVETQYF. The CDR3 nucleotides are TGTGCCAGCAGCCCAGTAGCGGGAGTCGAGACCCAGTACTTC.

The rearrangement uses TRBV7-9 and TRBJ2-7; 8 bases are shared with TRBD1. The CDR3 runs to 12 residues. The junction had 2 bases not matched to a gene; V was cut back by 4 bases and J by 6 bases. Germline V CDR1 and CDR2: SEHNR, FQNEAQ (reference sequence). In nucleotides, the CDR3 is TGTGCCAGCAGCTCTACAGGGGGCGAGCAGTACTTC. The encoded protein is CASSSTGGEQYF.

The rearrangement joins TRBV7-9 to TRBJ1-1; D is undetermined. V was trimmed by 4 bases and J by 5 bases, leaving 11 bases between them. Germline CDR1 SEHNR, CDR2 FQNEAQ (reference sequence). The CDR3 totals 13 residues. The CDR3 DNA reads as TGTGCCAGCAGCTCCCCGGGTGTGACTGAAGCTTTCTTT. Encoded protein: CASSSPGVTEAFF.

The V gene is TRBV19, the J gene TRBJ1-6; D is perhaps TRBD1 (5 bases). V was pared by 2 bases and J by 0 bases, with 11 bases between. This CDR3 contains 17 residues. Germline CDR1 is LNHDA and CDR2 is SQIVND (reference sequence). As DNA, the CDR3 is TGTGCCAGTAGTATATGGGACGGGAGCTCCTATAATTCACCCCTCCACTTT. This encodes CASSIWDGSSYNSPLHF.

This chain connects TRBV7-9 to TRBJ2-7; 7 bases map to TRBD2. Germline CDR1 SEHNR, CDR2 FQNEAQ (reference sequence). This CDR3 is 18 amino acids long. After removal of 5 bases from V and 3 bases from J, the junction contained 19 bases not matched to a gene. The CDR3: CASSPTGGLAERVYEQYF. The CDR3 DNA is TGTGCCAGCAGCCCAACGGGTGGGCTAGCGGAGAGGGTCTACGAGCAGTACTTC.

The V gene is TRBV4-1, the J gene TRBJ1-1; the match to TRBD1 covers 9 bases. This CDR3 has 14 amino acids. The trim removed 5 bases at V and 4 bases at J, leaving 5 bases unmatched. Germline V gene sequence: CDR1 MGHRA, CDR2 YSYEKL. CDR3 region: CASSLPGQGTEAFF. The CDR3 DNA follows: TGCGCCAGCAGCTTACCGGGACAGGGCACTGAAGCTTTCTTT.

The chain combines TRBV27 with TRBJ2-1; D may match TRBD1 or TRBD2 (7 bases each). Germline CDR1 reads MNHEY; CDR2 reads SMNVEV (reference sequence). The V end was cut by 5 bases, the J end by 9 bases, with 14 bases between. CDR3 length equals 13 residues. This chain's CDR3 is CASSIARGGEQFF. CDR3 nucleotides: TGTGCCAGCAGTATTGCCAGGGGGGGTGAGCAGTTCTTC.

J is TRBJ2-1 and V is TRBV5-4; tentatively, D is TRBD1 or TRBD2 (5 bases each). The CDR3 length is 15 residues. Germline lookup yields CDR1 SGHNT and CDR2 YYREEE (reference sequence). Deletions cut 2 bases from V and 1 base from J, with 10 bases between. The CDR3 loop is CASSFWGLSYNEQFF. The CDR3 DNA follows: TGTGCCAGCAGCTTCTGGGGGTTATCCTACAATGAGCAGTTCTTC.

The chain uses TRBV27 and TRBJ2-7, with D unclear. Germline loops: CDR1 MNHEY, CDR2 SMNVEV (reference sequence). The CDR3 loop spans 14 amino acids. The germline V and J ends were trimmed by 3 bases and 0 bases, with 9 bases remaining between them. The CDR3 here is CASSLGGISYEQYF. Here the CDR3 DNA reads TGTGCCAGCAGTTTGGGTGGGATCTCCTACGAGCAGTACTTC.

This clone is termed medium-sized. The chain joins TRBV4-2 to TRBJ1-1, with TRBD1 matching over 7 bases. Trimming at V came to 1 base and at J to 4 bases, leaving 6 bases not matched to a gene. The CDR3 contains 15 residues. Germline V gene lookup returns CDR1 LGHNA and CDR2 YNFKEQ. For the CDR3, the DNA is TGTGCCAGCAGCCAAGCTGACAGGGCGGGCACTGAAGCTTTCTTT. It is translated as CASSQADRAGTEAFF.

The chain recombines TRBV9 with TRBJ1-2; 9 bases are a match to TRBD1. The CDR3 runs 14 residues. The V segment lost 3 bases and the J segment 8 bases; nucleotides outside the gene matches: 8. Germline-derived CDR1 and CDR2 are SGDLS and YYNGEE. CDR3 loop: CASSGGTGRPGYTF. The CDR3 bases are TGTGCCAGCAGCGGAGGGACAGGGCGTCCGGGCTACACCTTC.

This chain links TRBV7-9 with TRBJ2-5; maybe TRBD1 (5 bases). Per the germline V gene, CDR1 is SEHNR and CDR2 is FQNEAQ (reference sequence). The V end was cut by 2 bases, the J end by 2 bases, with 12 bases between. The CDR3 length is 15 residues. The CDR3 DNA reads as TGTGCCAGCAGCTTAATAGGGGAACTGCAAGAGACCCAGTACTTC. It specifies CASSLIGELQETQYF.

This clone was detected only a few times. The genes are TRBV7-9 and TRBJ2-7, with no clear D. CDR3 length: 12 amino acids. Germline values: CDR1 SEHNR, CDR2 FQNEAQ (reference sequence). Trimming took 4 bases from V and 11 from J, leaving 15 bases between them. This chain's CDR3 is CASSSLNGGEYF. The CDR3 coding sequence is TGTGCCAGCAGCTCTTTGAACGGTGGGGAGTACTTC.

The chain uses TRBV11-2 and TRBJ2-2; TRBD2 might be the D (5 bases). V gave up 3 bases and J gave up 1 base, with 21 bases separating them. The CDR3 is 19 amino acids. The germline V gene has CDR1 SGHAT and CDR2 FQNNGV. For the CDR3, the DNA is TGTGCCAGCAGCTTTTCTTTGCCTAGCCCTAATAAGAACACCGGGGAGCTGTTTTTT. It encodes CASSFSLPSPNKNTGELFF.

The chain has TRBV11-2 and TRBJ2-1; 15 bases match TRBD2. After removal of 5 bases from V and 3 bases from J, the junction contained 5 bases not matched to a gene. The CDR3 is made up of 17 amino acids. Germline lookup yields CDR1 SGHAT and CDR2 FQNNGV. The CDR3 is CASSRTSGRAYYNEQFF. As DNA, the CDR3 is TGTGCCAGCAGCCGGACTAGCGGGAGGGCCTACTACAATGAGCAGTTCTTC.

V gene TRBV5-5 combines with J gene TRBJ2-7, with 10 bases that match TRBD1. V lost 3 bases to trimming and J lost 2 bases; unmatched junction nucleotides: 8. Germline CDR1 and CDR2: SGHKS and YYEKEE (reference sequence). There are 16 residues in the CDR3. The CDR3 sequence: CASSSTGGLLPYEQYF. CDR3 DNA sequence: TGTGCCAGCAGCTCGACAGGGGGCCTACTCCCCTACGAGCAGTACTTC.

The CDR3 region has the DNA TGTGCCAGCAGTCATGGGACAGGGGATCCGGGTGAAAAACTGTTTTTT. This encodes CASSHGTGDPGEKLFF. The chain recombines TRBV28 with TRBJ1-4; 10 positions match TRBD1. J lost 7 bases, V lost 5 bases, and 10 bases had no gene match. This CDR3 has 16 residues. Germline V gene data show CDR1 as MDHEN and CDR2 as SYDVKM.

This chain connects TRBV4-3 to TRBJ2-1; unclear D gene. Trimming left V 0 bases short and J 7 bases short, with 16 bases between. Germline CDR1 is LGHNA and CDR2 is YSLEER. There are 16 residues in the CDR3. The CDR3 loop is CASSQDRARVGNEQFF. The CDR3 coding sequence is TGCGCCAGCAGCCAAGATAGGGCAAGGGTGGGGAATGAGCAGTTCTTC.